This TCR beta chain comes out of a study of shared clonotypes between healthy human individuals. Across the whole study: Researchers drew samples from two women and a few men aged 18 to 49.

Genomic DNA from each subset was divided evenly over several immunoSEQ plates. Ten immunoSEQ deep assay plates served to sequence unsorted PBMC DNA. Original data processing: Junction-only sequences without quality scores were provided by ImmunoSEQ, so filtering was different. Only in-frame clones appear in the TCRdb table, and some are missing; sequencing was by immunoSEQ multiplex PCR. V, J and clone size are those of that table, while D and trimming were read from the DNA. The table lists more than 450,000 clones, about four fifths of them singletons, with over 10% in the top ten. Input material: PBMCs. The TCR was taken from a woman aged 40-49 years in good health. Some clones in this sample may be carry-over from other donors' samples.

CDR3 sequence: CASSLGGRAAGELFF. The CDR3 DNA reads as TGTGCCAGCAGCTTGGGCGGGAGGGCCGCCGGGGAGCTGTTTTTT. The rearrangement links TRBV5-4 to TRBJ2-2; the match to TRBD2 covers 9 bases. Germline values: CDR1 SGHNT, CDR2 YYREEE (reference sequence). With V trimmed by 0 bases and J by 6 bases, 3 bases remained unmatched. This CDR3 has 15 residues. The whole variable domain, remainder taken from reference TRBV5-4 and TRBJ2-2, is ETGVTQSPTHLIKTRGQQVTLRCSSQSGHNTVSWYQQALGQGPQFIFQYYREEENGRGNFPPRFSGLQFPNYSSELNVNALELDDSALYLCASSLGGRAAGELFFGEGSRLTVL.